Listed here is a single T cell receptor (beta chain). As processed by the authors: Amplification of reference gene primers was used by the study to estimate nucleated cell counts. Clones were read by immunoSEQ multiplex PCR, and TCRdb kept only the in-frame ones, dropping some. V, J and clone size are those of that table, while D and trimming were read from the DNA. The profile shows roughly 250,000 clones, 70% to 85% of them singletons. Trimming took off 1 base at V and 1 base at J, with 21 bases between the two ends. Germline CDR1 SGHRS, CDR2 YFSETQ. This CDR3 contains 18 residues. This sample is part of a study of blood T cell repertoires in COVID-19. Across the study: Sites across the United States, Italy and Spain contributed samples from acute and convalescent COVID-19. T cells, B-cell-depleted T cells, or PBMCs supplied cDNA or gDNA.

The sample comprised peripheral blood. This sequence was found in a woman aged 40 to 50 with active or convalescent COVID-19. This rearrangement joins TRBV5-1 to TRBJ2-7, with a possible D match to TRBD1 (5 bases). This CDR3 is CASSLNNGHSLKSYEQYF. The CDR3 nucleotides read TGCGCCAGCAGCTTGAACAATGGACACAGTCTCAAATCCTACGAGCAGTACTTC.